The 22 T cell receptor beta chains below were found in one sample sequenced in a study of vaccination and CD4 T cells after COVID-19. Which antigens these TCRs recognize remains unknown. An Oncomine TCR Beta short-read assay was used to sequence the DNA from cultured CD4+ T cells. MiXCR, run by TCRdb on the PCR reads, gives a single entry per CDR3 protein. The data contain a few hundred distinct CDR3 sequences, approximately 15% of them singletons. Treatment in this sample: roughly ten-day PBMC culture with coronavirus spike peptide pools or control peptides (ViraFEST assay). CD4+ T-cell collection from the unexposed donor predated the COVID-19 pandemic (2011-2018). Input material: CD4+ T cells from blood, cultured in vitro. Source of these receptors: a human donor in good health.

This clonotype is medium-sized. This CDR3 reads CASSKDRGLNSPLHF. In nucleotides, the CDR3 is TGTGCCAGCAGCAAAGACAGGGGCCTGAATTCACCCCTCCACTTT. This chain links TRBV11-1 with TRBJ1-6; 8 nucleotides align to TRBD1. Germline V lookup: CDR1 SGHAT, CDR2 FQDESV (reference sequence). The CDR3 contains 15 residues. Trimming removed 5 bases from V and 7 bases from J; junction bases left unmatched: 7.

In this sample, this clonotype is medium-sized. This chain joins TRBV28 and TRBJ2-2; D not resolved. The germline V gene encodes CDR1 MDHEN and CDR2 SYDVKM. Trimming stripped 7 bases from V and 4 bases from J, with 10 bases between. The CDR3 has 13 amino acids. Here the CDR3 reads CASISTLTGELFF. CDR3 coding DNA: TGTGCCAGCATTAGCACACTCACCGGGGAGCTGTTTTTT.

By sample share, this clonotype is hyperexpanded (1% or more). The chain joins TRBV6-1 to TRBJ1-6; no reliable D call. With 6 bases removed from V and 6 bases from J, the gap between germline ends came to 12 bases. The CDR3 loop spans 14 amino acids. CDR1 and CDR2 (germline): MNHNS, SASEGT. The CDR3 sequence is CASSPGSGNSPLHF. The CDR3 DNA reads TGTGCCAGCAGCCCGGGGTCGGGTAATTCACCCCTCCACTTT.

This clonotype was seen a handful of times. The chain carries TRBV5-4 and TRBJ2-7, with 11 bases lining up with TRBD2. The V and J ends lost 5 bases and 1 base, in that order; junction bases with no gene match: 11. The length of the CDR3 is 17 residues. Germline V lookup: CDR1 SGHNT, CDR2 YYREEE (reference sequence). In DNA, the CDR3 is TGTGCCAGCAGTCAGACATTGGGACTAGCGGCTTCCTACGAGCAGTACTTC. Its protein product is CASSQTLGLAASYEQYF.

The chain carries TRBV18 and TRBJ2-5; TRBD2 agrees at 8 bases. In germline, CDR1 is KGHSH, CDR2 LQKENI. V lost 2 bases, J lost 1 base, and 9 bases stayed unmatched. The CDR3 extends over 17 amino acids. The CDR3 region is CASSPLAGFSSQETQYF. In DNA, the CDR3 is TGTGCCAGCTCACCATTAGCGGGATTCAGTTCCCAAGAGACCCAGTACTTC.

This clonotype was observed a few times. The chain carries TRBV6-2 or TRBV6-3 and TRBJ2-7; maybe TRBD1 (5 bases). The V and J ends lost 11 bases and 3 bases respectively, with 11 bases between them. This CDR3 is built from 11 residues. Germline V gene sequence: CDR1 MNHEY, CDR2 SVGEGT. The CDR3 DNA sequence: TGTGCCGGGTCGCAGGGCTACGAGCAGTACTTC. Protein: CAGSQGYEQYF.

This clonotype was counted a few times. The rearrangement uses TRBV20-1 and TRBJ2-7, with a weak D call TRBD1 (5 bases). The V and J ends lost 8 bases and 6 bases respectively, with 14 bases between them. CDR1 is DFQATT and CDR2 is SNEGSKA in the germline V gene (reference sequence). This CDR3 is built from 11 residues. CDR3 DNA sequence: TGCAGTCCTGACAGCTGGACCGAGCAGTACTTC. Residues: CSPDSWTEQYF.

By proportion, this clonotype is medium-sized (0.01 to 0.1%). The V call is TRBV11-2, the J call TRBJ2-7; D is perhaps TRBD2 (5 bases). CDR3 length: 15 residues. From germline, CDR1 is SGHAT and CDR2 FQNNGV. The ends were cut back, 5 bases at V and 2 bases at J, with 16 bases in the middle. This CDR3 reads CASSPRSRRTYEQYF. The CDR3, as DNA: TGTGCCAGCAGCCCAAGGTCCAGGAGGACCTACGAGCAGTACTTC.

This clonotype is medium-sized by share. The rearrangement joins TRBV10-3 to TRBJ2-3; TRBD1 is a possible D gene (6 bases). Deletions cut 7 bases from V and 2 bases from J, with 7 bases between. Germline assignment: CDR1 ENHRY and CDR2 SYGVKD. This CDR3 region has 12 residues. CDR3 bases: TGTGCCATCAAGGGGGACACAGATACGCAGTATTTT. Translation: CAIKGDTDTQYF.

The chain uses TRBV14 and TRBJ2-5; D perhaps matches TRBD1 (8 bases). CDR3 length equals 16 residues. CDR1 is SGHDN and CDR2 is FVKESK in the germline V gene. Between the trimmed V and J ends, which lost 2 bases and 5 bases, there was a span of 18 bases. CDR3 bases: TGTGCCAGCAGCCAACACAGGGGGGGGACATCGGAGACCCAGTACTTC. It codes for CASSQHRGGTSETQYF. Supplemented by reference TRBV14 and TRBJ2-5, the full variable domain reads EAGVTQFPSHSVIEKGQTVTLRCDPISGHDNLYWYRRVMGKEIKFLLHFVKESKQDESGMPNNRFLAERTGGTYSTLKVQPAELEDSGVYFCASSQHRGGTSETQYFGPGTRLLVL.

By frequency in the sample, this clonotype is medium-sized. The chain carries TRBV6-1 and TRBJ2-7, with D possibly TRBD2 on 6 matching bases. Germline lookup yields CDR1 MNHNS and CDR2 SASEGT. V lost 7 bases to trimming and J lost 4 bases, with 17 bases between them. This CDR3 is 14 amino acids long. CDR3 in DNA: TGTGCCAGCATCAAAAGTGACGCGGGATACGAGCAGTACTTC. Translating gives CASIKSDAGYEQYF.

This clonotype is judged large. The chain is built from TRBV24-1 and TRBJ1-6; D possibly corresponds to TRBD1 (5 bases). The CDR3 is made up of 15 amino acids. Germline-derived CDR1 and CDR2 are KGHDR and SFDVKD. The V and J ends lost 5 bases and 11 bases respectively, with 18 bases between them. The CDR3 nucleotides read TGTGCCACCAGTGCGGGGCGGTCGGGTCAGGCACCCCTCCACTTT. As protein: CATSAGRSGQAPLHF.

This clonotype qualifies as medium-sized. This chain uses TRBV24-1 with TRBJ2-7; no clear D. CDR3 length: 12 residues. V lost 3 bases and J 7 bases, leaving 9 bases between the germline ends. CDR1 is KGHDR, CDR2 SFDVKD, per germline. The CDR3 DNA is TGTGCCACCAGTGATCGGACCGGGGAGCAGTACTTC. Amino acids: CATSDRTGEQYF.

This clonotype is medium-sized (0.01 to 0.1%) in the sample. The V and J genes are TRBV24-1 and TRBJ2-1, with D perhaps matching TRBD1 (5 bases). Trimming pared 2 bases from V and 0 bases from J, leaving 10 bases between. The germline V gene encodes CDR1 KGHDR and CDR2 SFDVKD. The CDR3 consists of 16 residues. Written as DNA, the CDR3 is TGTGCCACCAGTGATTCACAGGCCGTCTCCTACAATGAGCAGTTCTTC. Translation: CATSDSQAVSYNEQFF.

The J gene is TRBJ2-1, the V gene TRBV5-1; D is uncertain. Trimming removed 0 bases from V and 0 bases from J, with 7 bases in between. In germline, CDR1 is SGHRS, CDR2 YFSETQ. The CDR3 length is 15 residues. The CDR3 bases are TGCGCCAGCAGCTTGGGCAGCTCCTCCTACAATGAGCAGTTCTTC. Its translation is CASSLGSSSYNEQFF.

On this clonotype: A much bigger clone sits one base away, suggesting this may be a read error. V is TRBV20-1 and J is TRBJ1-1, with D possibly TRBD1 on 6 matching bases. V dropped 3 bases and J dropped 5 bases, with 10 bases sitting between them. The V gene's germline CDR1 is DFQATT and CDR2 SNEGSKA (reference sequence). The CDR3 covers 12 residues. CDR3 nucleotides: TGCAGTGCTAGCGGGGGCACGACTGAAGCTTTCTTT. Its translation: CSASGGTTEAFF.

This sequence joins TRBV10-3 and TRBJ2-7, with TRBD1 matching over 8 bases. Germline loops: CDR1 ENHRY, CDR2 SYGVKD. With 6 bases clipped from V and 0 bases from J, the junction kept 4 bases outside the gene matches. The CDR3 has 14 amino acids. In nucleotides, the CDR3 is TGTGCCATCAGGGAAACAGGGGGCTCCTACGAGCAGTACTTC. Protein: CAIRETGGSYEQYF.

This clonotype is medium-sized by share. The chain employs TRBV15 and TRBJ2-7; 12 bases agree with TRBD2. After removal of 1 base from V and 3 bases from J, the junction contained 10 bases not matched to a gene. The CDR3 has 18 amino acids. CDR1 is LNHNV and CDR2 is YYDKDF in the germline V gene (reference sequence). The CDR3 here is CATSRAHKWTSGDYEQYF. The CDR3 DNA is TGTGCCACCAGCAGAGCGCATAAATGGACTAGCGGGGACTACGAGCAGTACTTC.

This clonotype ranks as large (0.1 to 1%). CDR3 coding DNA: TGTGCCAGCTCACCCCAGGGACAGGGGAATGAAAAACTGTTTTTT. Translating gives CASSPQGQGNEKLFF. The chain has TRBV18 and TRBJ1-4; 10 positions match TRBD1. CDR3 size: 15 residues. CDR1 KGHSH and CDR2 LQKENI come from the germline V gene. V lost 3 bases and J lost 5; bases outside the gene matches: 3.

The chain employs TRBV11-1 and TRBJ2-6; TRBD1 or TRBD2 may be the D gene (6 bases each). The germline V gene encodes CDR1 SGHAT and CDR2 FQDESV (reference sequence). There are 15 residues in the CDR3. The germline V and J ends were trimmed by 1 base and 4 bases, with 8 bases remaining between them. DNA of the CDR3: TGTGCCAGCAGCTTAGGGGGGGCCGGGGCCAACGTCCTGACTTTC. It encodes CASSLGGAGANVLTF.

This clonotype was seen only a few times. The chain has TRBV2 and TRBJ2-3, with a weak D call TRBD2 (6 bases). The CDR3 totals 11 residues. Trimming left V 11 bases short and J 3 bases short, with 9 bases between. CDR1 and CDR2 from the germline V gene are SNHLY and FYNNEI. The CDR3 DNA sequence: TGTGCCGCGCGGGAAACAGATACGCAGTATTTT. This codes for CAARETDTQYF. Full variable domain (remainder filled in from reference TRBV2 and TRBJ2-3): EPEVTQTPSHQVTQMGQEVILRCVPISNHLYFYWYRQILGQKVEFLVSFYNNEISEKSEIFDDQFSVERPDGSNFTLKIRSTKLEDSAMYFCAARETDTQYFGPGTRLTVL.

The chain combines TRBV14 with TRBJ2-5; D is undetermined. V shed 2 bases and J shed 4 bases, with 14 bases lying between them. CDR1 is SGHDN and CDR2 is FVKESK in the germline V gene. The CDR3 consists of 15 residues. CDR3 nucleotides: TGTGCCAGCAGCCAAAGCTTCGTTGTCGCAGAGACCCAGTACTTC. It translates to CASSQSFVVAETQYF.